Listed below are T cell receptor beta chains from one sample, sequenced in a study of T cell responses to AZD1222 COVID-19 vaccine. Clones were read by immunoSEQ multiplex PCR, and TCRdb kept only the in-frame ones, dropping some. The sample has 150,000 to 160,000 clones, about 90% seen once; the top ten hold roughly a tenth. The sequences come from peripheral blood, collected 28 days after the second AZD1222 dose. Receptor source: an adult who received the AZD1222 COVID-19 vaccine. The CDR3 runs from the conserved cysteine through the conserved F or W. The D gene is left open where the match is weak. Clone size is shown for a subset of rows, as once, few, many or a class of expanded clone.

CDR3 DNA	CDR3 protein	J gene	V gene	CDR3 length	clone size	D gene
TGTGCCAGCAGCGCCGGACTAGCGCTAAGCTCTGGGGCCAACGTCCTGACTTTC	CASSAGLALSSGANVLTF	TRBJ2-6	TRBV9	18	NA	TRBD2
TGTGCCAGCAGCCCTAGGACAGGGGGGTACATTCAGTACTTC	CASSPRTGGYIQYF	TRBJ2-4	TRBV7-2	14	NA	TRBD1
TGTGCCAGCAGCATCGGACAGGGGAGTGCCTACGAGCAGTACTTC	CASSIGQGSAYEQYF	TRBJ2-7	TRBV7-2	15	few	TRBD1
TGTGCCAGCAGCGTAGTAGGAGGGGGCGGTGGGGCCAACGTCCTGACTTTC	CASSVVGGGGGANVLTF	TRBJ2-6	TRBV9	17	NA	NA
TGTGCCAGCAGTTACGACAGGGTGGTTGAAAAACTGTTTTTT	CASSYDRVVEKLFF	TRBJ1-4	TRBV28	14	NA	TRBD1
TGCGCCAGCAGCCAAGACGGGGCGGGGTCCTACTACGAGCAGTACTTC	CASSQDGAGSYYEQYF	TRBJ2-7	TRBV4-1	16	NA	NA
TGTGCCACCAGCAGAGCCCCCCTCGGCTCTGGAAACACCATATATTTT	CATSRAPLGSGNTIYF	TRBJ1-3	TRBV15	16	NA	NA
TGTGCCAGCAGCTTAAGTTCTAGCGGGGGAGAGACCCAGTACTTC	CASSLSSSGGETQYF	TRBJ2-5	TRBV7-3	15	NA	TRBD2
TGCAGCGTTTTTACTAGCGGGAGGGCAAACAATGAGCAGTTCTTC	CSVFTSGRANNEQFF	TRBJ2-1	TRBV29-1	15	NA	TRBD2
TGTGCCAGCAGCTTGGCTGGCGCAGGAACGGATACGCAGTATTTT	CASSLAGAGTDTQYF	TRBJ2-3	TRBV5-6	15	once	NA
TGTGCCGCCTCCCTCCGCCGGGGGGGTAGACATGAGCAGTTCTTC	CAASLRRGGRHEQFF	TRBJ2-1	TRBV28	15	NA	TRBD2
TGTGCCAGCAGCCTCGACAGGGCAACTAATGAAAAACTGTTTTTT	CASSLDRATNEKLFF	TRBJ1-4	TRBV7-9	15	NA	TRBD1
TGTGCCAGCAGCACCGGGACACAAGGGGGGACAAGCACAGATACGCAGTATTTT	CASSTGTQGGTSTDTQYF	TRBJ2-3	TRBV5-8	18	NA	NA
TGTGCCACTAACGACAGGGGAGGTGAAAAACTGTTTTTT	CATNDRGGEKLFF	TRBJ1-4	TRBV28	13	NA	TRBD1
TGTGCCAGCAGCCCTACTAGCGGCTACAATGAGCAGTTCTTC	CASSPTSGYNEQFF	TRBJ2-1	TRBV7-3	14	NA	TRBD2
TGTGCCAGCAGCTTACAGGGGACCTACGAGCAGTACTTC	CASSLQGTYEQYF	TRBJ2-7	TRBV5-4	13	NA	TRBD1
TGTGCCAGCAGCCCAATATCAGGGGTCAGCAATCAGCCCCAGCATTTT	CASSPISGVSNQPQHF	TRBJ1-5	TRBV7-6	16	NA	NA
TGTGCCATCAGCGGGACAGGGATTGGAAACACCATATATTTT	CAISGTGIGNTIYF	TRBJ1-3	TRBV10-3	14	NA	TRBD1
TGTGCCACCAGTGACCCGAGCACAGATACGCAGTATTTT	CATSDPSTDTQYF	TRBJ2-3	TRBV24-1	13	once	NA
TGCGCCAGCAGCCCGACCCCTGGCGGGATAGGGGGCGAGCAGTACTTC	CASSPTPGGIGGEQYF	TRBJ2-7	TRBV5-1	16	NA	NA
TGTGCCAGCAGACGCCTGGTTGGACCAGATACGCAGTATTTT	CASRRLVGPDTQYF	TRBJ2-3	TRBV6-5	14	NA	NA
TGTGCCAGCAGCTCCGTTGGGAGCACCGGGGAGCTGTTTTTT	CASSSVGSTGELFF	TRBJ2-2	TRBV7-2	14	NA	NA
TGCGCCAGCAGTCAATCAACGGTCAGGGGTCAGCCCCAGCATTTT	CASSQSTVRGQPQHF	TRBJ1-5	TRBV23-1	15	NA	NA
TGTGCCAGCAGTTTTATTAGCCAAACCGGGGAGCTGTTTTTT	CASSFISQTGELFF	TRBJ2-2	TRBV28	14	NA	NA
TGTGCCACCAGCAACACCCTAGCGGGAGAGTTCAATGAGCAGTTCTTC	CATSNTLAGEFNEQFF	TRBJ2-1	TRBV15	16	NA	TRBD2
TGTGCCAGCACCGAAGCCGGGGTTCGTAGTTACTATGGCTACACCTTC	CASTEAGVRSYYGYTF	TRBJ1-2	TRBV28	16	once	NA
TGTGCCACCAGTGAGACCGGGACAGTCGGGTATGGCTACACCTTC	CATSETGTVGYGYTF	TRBJ1-2	TRBV24-1	15	NA	TRBD1
TGTGCCAGCAGCAAAGGAAAGGCTCAAAGGCTCTCCTACGAGCAGTACTTC	CASSKGKAQRLSYEQYF	TRBJ2-7	TRBV21-1	17	NA	NA
TGTGCCCGCAGCCGGGGGGGGGCAACAACTAATGAAAAACTGTTTTTT	CARSRGGATTNEKLFF	TRBJ1-4	TRBV14	16	once	NA
TGTGCCAGCAGCTCCCCGACCGGGGGACACTCCTACGAGCAGTACTTC	CASSSPTGGHSYEQYF	TRBJ2-7	TRBV7-8	16	NA	NA
TGTGCCACGGGGGGCACCTACGAGCAGTACTTC	CATGGTYEQYF	TRBJ2-7	TRBV6-5	11	NA	NA
TGTGCCAGCAGGGGGTTGGGGGCTGGCTACACCTTC	CASRGLGAGYTF	TRBJ1-2	TRBV2	12	NA	NA
TGCGCCAGCAGCAACGGACTAGCGGCTTACAATGAGCAGTTCTTC	CASSNGLAAYNEQFF	TRBJ2-1	TRBV4-3	15	NA	TRBD2
TGTGCCAGCAGCCCCTCTGGGAGGGTCGGCGGGGAGCTGTTTTTT	CASSPSGRVGGELFF	TRBJ2-2	TRBV3-1/TRBV3-2	15	NA	TRBD2
TGCGCCAGCAGCTTAAGATCAGGCACAGATACGCAGTATTTT	CASSLRSGTDTQYF	TRBJ2-3	TRBV5-1	14	NA	NA
TGTGCCAGCAGAAGGCTAGGAGGTAGCGCAGATACGCAGTATTTT	CASRRLGGSADTQYF	TRBJ2-3	TRBV27	15	NA	NA
TGTGCCAGCACCACGATAGGTGATAGCGGACAAGAGACCCAGTACTTC	CASTTIGDSGQETQYF	TRBJ2-5	TRBV7-9	16	NA	NA
TGTGCCAGCAGCCAAGGGGCGACATCATATAATTCACCCCTCCACTTT	CASSQGATSYNSPLHF	TRBJ1-6	TRBV3-1/TRBV3-2	16	once	NA
TGTGCCAGTAGTCCTACTAGCGGGAAGCGCTACAATGAGCAGTTCTTC	CASSPTSGKRYNEQFF	TRBJ2-1	TRBV19	16	NA	TRBD2
TGTGCCAGCAGTTTTGGGGGGAGGGACACTGAAGCTTTCTTT	CASSFGGRDTEAFF	TRBJ1-1	TRBV28	14	NA	NA
TGTGCCAGCAGCAAATTACCAGGGCCCTACGAGCAGTACTTC	CASSKLPGPYEQYF	TRBJ2-7	TRBV21-1	14	NA	NA
TGTGCCAGCGGCAGACCGTCCTCTGGAAACACCATATATTTT	CASGRPSSGNTIYF	TRBJ1-3	TRBV28	14	few	NA
TGCGCCAGCAGCTTGGGGCGCGGGAGCAGGTACGAGCAGTACTTC	CASSLGRGSRYEQYF	TRBJ2-7	TRBV5-1	15	NA	TRBD2
TGTGCCAGCTCACCACCCGTGGATCGGACCGGGGAGCTGTTTTTT	CASSPPVDRTGELFF	TRBJ2-2	TRBV18	15	NA	NA
TGTGCCAGCAGCTTAAGTGGGACCTCGAACACCGGGGAGCTGTTTTTT	CASSLSGTSNTGELFF	TRBJ2-2	TRBV7-3	16	NA	NA
TGCGCCAGCAGCGACGGACAGGCCAATTCACCCCTCCACTTT	CASSDGQANSPLHF	TRBJ1-6	TRBV5-1	14	NA	TRBD1
TGTGCCACCAGTGATTCAGGGAGAGCTTTCTTT	CATSDSGRAFF	TRBJ1-1	TRBV24-1	11	NA	NA
TGTGCCAGCAGCCATGAAACTAGGGGGCAAGAGCAGTACTTC	CASSHETRGQEQYF	TRBJ2-7	TRBV2	14	once	TRBD1